The source of this T cell receptor beta chain is a study of T-cell reconstitution after alpha-beta-depleted transplantation in children. Preparation of the TCRbeta library involved a method that used unique molecular identifiers. TCRdb independently ran MiXCR on the PCR reads; one entry per CDR3 protein. The sample contains around 52,000 distinct CDR3 sequences, approximately 6.1% of which appear only once. In this sample, this clonotype turned up a few times. This CDR3 is built from 12 residues. Germline V gene data show CDR1 as LGHDT and CDR2 as YNNKEL (reference sequence). V was pared by 4 bases and J by 5 bases, with 8 bases between.

The receptor's source is a female patient between 2 and 10 years old who had a stem cell transplant for aplastic anemia, so the T cells may come from the graft donor. Sequencing was performed on PBMCs, mostly from graft donor cells, taken 60 days after TCRalphabeta/CD19-depleted stem cell transplant. The rearrangement uses TRBV3-1 and TRBJ1-1; no reliable D call. The CDR3 coding sequence is TGTGCCAGCAGCCTACTAGGGACTGAAGCTTTCTTT. Its translation is CASSLLGTEAFF.